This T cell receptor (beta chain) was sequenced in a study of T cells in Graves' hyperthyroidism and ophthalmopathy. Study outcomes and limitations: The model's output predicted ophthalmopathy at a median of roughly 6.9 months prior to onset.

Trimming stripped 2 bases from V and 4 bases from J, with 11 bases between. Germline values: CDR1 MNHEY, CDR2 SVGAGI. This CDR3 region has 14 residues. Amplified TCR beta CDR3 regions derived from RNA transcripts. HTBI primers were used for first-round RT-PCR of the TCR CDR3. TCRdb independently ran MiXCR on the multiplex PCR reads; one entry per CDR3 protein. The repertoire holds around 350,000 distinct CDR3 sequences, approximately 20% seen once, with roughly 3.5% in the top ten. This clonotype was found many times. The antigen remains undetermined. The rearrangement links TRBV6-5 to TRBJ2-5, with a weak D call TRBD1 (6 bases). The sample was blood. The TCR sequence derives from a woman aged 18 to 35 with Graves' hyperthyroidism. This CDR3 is CASSYTGFAETQYF. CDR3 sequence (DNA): TGTGCCAGCAGTTACACAGGGTTTGCAGAGACCCAGTACTTC.